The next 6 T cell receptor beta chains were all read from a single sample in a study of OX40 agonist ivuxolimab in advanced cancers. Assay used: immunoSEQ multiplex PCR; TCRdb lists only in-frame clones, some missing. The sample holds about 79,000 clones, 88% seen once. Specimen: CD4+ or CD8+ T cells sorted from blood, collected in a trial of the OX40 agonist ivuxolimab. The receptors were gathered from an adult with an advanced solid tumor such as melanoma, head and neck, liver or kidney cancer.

The CDR3 nucleotides read TGTGCCAGCAGTTCCAACCAGGGAACAGATACGCAGTATTTT. It specifies CASSSNQGTDTQYF. This chain uses TRBV28 with TRBJ2-3; possible D gene TRBD1, 5 bases. This CDR3 contains 14 residues. Between the trimmed V and J ends, which lost 4 bases and 3 bases, there was a span of 11 bases. Germline V gives CDR1 MDHEN, CDR2 SYDVKM.

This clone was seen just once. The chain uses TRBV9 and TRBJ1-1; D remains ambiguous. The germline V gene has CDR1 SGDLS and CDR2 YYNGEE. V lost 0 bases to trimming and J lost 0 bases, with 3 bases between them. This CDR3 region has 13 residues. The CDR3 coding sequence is TGTGCCAGCAGCGTAGATATGAACACTGAAGCTTTCTTT. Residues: CASSVDMNTEAFF.

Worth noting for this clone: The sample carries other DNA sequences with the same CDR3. The CDR3 coding sequence is TGTGCCAGCAGTCTAGCGGGGGGGGGCACAGATACGCAGTATTTT. As protein: CASSLAGGGTDTQYF. The chain combines TRBV6-5 with TRBJ2-3, with TRBD2 matching 12 bases. This CDR3 contains 15 residues. Per germline, CDR1 MNHEY and CDR2 SVGAGI. V shed 5 bases, J shed 1 base, and the junction held 1 base outside the gene matches.

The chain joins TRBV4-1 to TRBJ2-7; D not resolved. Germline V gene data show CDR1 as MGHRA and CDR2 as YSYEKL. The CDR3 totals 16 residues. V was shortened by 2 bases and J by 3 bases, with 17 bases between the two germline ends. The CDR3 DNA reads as TGCGCCAGCAGCCAAAGGTCTGGGGTAGTCCTCTACGAGCAGTACTTC. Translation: CASSQRSGVVLYEQYF.

In nucleotides, the CDR3 is TGTGCCAGCAGCTTAGGAGTAGCGGGAATCAACGAGCAGTACTTC. Translating it yields CASSLGVAGINEQYF. The rearrangement joins TRBV7-3 to TRBJ2-7, with 8 bases matching TRBD2. J gave up 5 bases and V 2 bases, and 8 bases lay outside the gene matches. This CDR3 is built from 15 residues. Germline V gives CDR1 SGHTA, CDR2 FQGTGA.

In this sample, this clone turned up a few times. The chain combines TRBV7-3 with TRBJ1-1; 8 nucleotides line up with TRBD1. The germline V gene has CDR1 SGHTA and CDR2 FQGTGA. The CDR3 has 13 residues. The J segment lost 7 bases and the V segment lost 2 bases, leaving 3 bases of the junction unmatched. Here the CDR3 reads CASSLGQGLEAFF. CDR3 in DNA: TGTGCCAGCAGCTTAGGACAGGGCCTTGAAGCTTTCTTT.